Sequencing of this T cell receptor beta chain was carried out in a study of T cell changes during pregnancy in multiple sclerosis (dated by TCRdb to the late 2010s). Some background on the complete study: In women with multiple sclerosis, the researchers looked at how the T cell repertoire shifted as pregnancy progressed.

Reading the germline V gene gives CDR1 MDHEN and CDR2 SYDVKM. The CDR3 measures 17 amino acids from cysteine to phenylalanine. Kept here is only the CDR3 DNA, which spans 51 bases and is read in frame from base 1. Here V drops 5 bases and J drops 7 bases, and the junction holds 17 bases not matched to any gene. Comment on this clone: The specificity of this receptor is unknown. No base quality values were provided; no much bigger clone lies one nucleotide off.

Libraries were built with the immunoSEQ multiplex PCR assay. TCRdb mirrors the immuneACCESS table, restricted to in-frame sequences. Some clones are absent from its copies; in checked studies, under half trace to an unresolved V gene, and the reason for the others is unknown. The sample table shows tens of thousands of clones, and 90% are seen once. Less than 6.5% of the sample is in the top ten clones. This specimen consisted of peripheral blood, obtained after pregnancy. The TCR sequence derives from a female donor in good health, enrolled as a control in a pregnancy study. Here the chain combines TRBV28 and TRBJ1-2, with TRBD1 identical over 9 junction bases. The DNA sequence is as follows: TGTGCCAGCAGTCCTGGGACAGGGATGGGACTCGGGAGTGGCTACACCTTC. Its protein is CASSPGTGMGLGSGYTF.